A single sample gave rise to the 13 T cell receptor beta chains below, sequenced in a study of blood T cell repertoires in COVID-19. The method was immunoSEQ multiplex PCR; TCRdb's version includes in-frame clones alone and lacks a portion of them. The repertoire holds over 250,000 clones, with roughly 90% as singletons. The sequenced material came from peripheral blood. The origin of the receptors is a man in his fifties or sixties who had recovered from COVID-19.

This clone was detected once. This chain links TRBV4-1 with TRBJ1-4; 9 positions match TRBD1. The CDR3 consists of 15 residues. The germline V gene has CDR1 MGHRA and CDR2 YSYEKL. With 8 bases clipped from V and 6 bases from J, the junction kept 10 bases outside the gene matches. The DNA of the CDR3 is TGCGCCAGCTCAACCGGGACAGGGCTTGATGAAAAACTGTTTTTT. Residues: CASSTGTGLDEKLFF.

The chain links TRBV15 to TRBJ1-1; D is unclear. V was cut by 0 bases and J by 3 bases, with 5 bases left in between. Germline CDR1 LNHNV, CDR2 YYDKDF (reference sequence). CDR3 size: 13 residues. The chain's CDR3 is CATSRDLYTEAFF. CDR3 in DNA: TGTGCCACCAGCAGAGATCTTTACACTGAAGCTTTCTTT.

This clone appeared a single time. The chain is built from TRBV6-1 and TRBJ1-2; possibly TRBD1 for D (5 bases). The germline gives CDR1 MNHNS, CDR2 SASEGT. V was clipped by 3 bases and J by 4 bases, with 6 bases between them. The CDR3 loop spans 12 amino acids. As DNA, the CDR3 is TGTGCCAGCAGTGACGGGGGCTATGGCTACACCTTC. As protein: CASSDGGYGYTF.

Here the CDR3 reads CSVELWSYEQYF. CDR3 bases: TGCAGCGTTGAATTATGGAGTTACGAGCAGTACTTC. This rearrangement joins TRBV29-1 to TRBJ2-7; D is uncertain. The V end was cut by 2 bases, the J end by 4 bases, with 9 bases between. Germline V gene data show CDR1 as SQVTM and CDR2 as ANQGSEA. The CDR3 covers 12 residues.

The chain recombines TRBV19 with TRBJ1-6; D may be TRBD1 (6 bases). Germline lookup yields CDR1 LNHDA and CDR2 SQIVND (reference sequence). This CDR3 region has 16 residues. V lost 8 bases and J lost 8, with 22 bases in between. The CDR3 bases are TGTGCCAGTCGCCACTCTGGGGGCAGGGTGTATTCACCCCTCCACTTT. Translating it yields CASRHSGGRVYSPLHF. The entire variable domain, with the rest obtained from reference TRBV19 and TRBJ1-6, is as follows: DGGITQSPKYLFRKEGQNVTLSCEQNLNHDAMYWYRQDPGQGLRLIYYSQIVNDFQKGDIAEGYSVSREKKESFPLTVTSAQKNPTAFYLCASRHSGGRVYSPLHFGNGTRLTVT.

This clone was counted a few times. The gene calls are TRBV29-1 and TRBJ2-2; 13 nucleotides align to TRBD2. CDR3 size: 15 residues. Germline trimming cut 6 bases from V and 7 bases from J; bases unmatched to any gene: 8. The germline V gene has CDR1 SQVTM and CDR2 ANQGSEA. The CDR3 is CSVMTSGGSVGELFF. The CDR3 DNA sequence: TGCAGCGTCATGACTAGCGGGGGGTCGGTCGGGGAGCTGTTTTTT.

CDR3 in amino acids: CASSLDGYNEQFF. The CDR3 nucleotides read TGTGCCAGCAGCTTAGACGGGTACAATGAGCAGTTCTTC. The rearrangement links TRBV7-2 to TRBJ2-1, with unresolved D. Trimming pared 1 base from V and 4 bases from J, leaving 5 bases between. From germline, CDR1 is SGHTA and CDR2 FQGNSA. CDR3 size: 13 residues.

The V and J genes are TRBV4-1 and TRBJ1-1; 9 bases match TRBD1. With V trimmed by 4 bases and J by 4 bases, 7 bases remained unmatched. Germline assignment: CDR1 MGHRA and CDR2 YSYEKL. The CDR3 runs to 15 residues. This CDR3 is CASSPRQGVSTEAFF. The CDR3 nucleotides read TGCGCCAGCAGCCCGCGACAGGGGGTTAGCACTGAAGCTTTCTTT.

In the case of this clone: One junction end does not reproduce the germline sequence, and a read error may be involved. Written as DNA, the CDR3 is TGTGCCAACAGTTCCGGGACAGGGTACTACGAGCAGTACTTC. It specifies CANSSGTGYYEQYF. The V call is TRBV6-4, the J call TRBJ2-7; 9 bases match TRBD1. Germline V lookup: CDR1 MRHNA, CDR2 SNTAGT. CDR3 length: 14 residues.

The genes are TRBV5-1 and TRBJ1-1; D is unclear. The CDR3 consists of 14 residues. Trimming pared 7 bases from V and 5 bases from J, leaving 18 bases between. Germline V gives CDR1 SGHRS, CDR2 YFSETQ. Written as DNA, the CDR3 is TGCGCCAGCTCGGGAGGTTGGGAAAGGACTGAAGCTTTCTTT. Amino acids: CASSGGWERTEAFF.

The V and J genes are TRBV5-4 and TRBJ1-5; a weak D match, TRBD1 (6 bases). This CDR3 is 16 amino acids long. Between the trimmed V and J ends, which lost 4 bases and 6 bases, there was a span of 20 bases. Germline V gene lookup returns CDR1 SGHNT and CDR2 YYREEE (reference sequence). CDR3 DNA: TGTGCCAGCAGCACCGAGGGGGGCAGGGAGGGTCAGCCCCAGCATTTT. Translating gives CASSTEGGREGQPQHF. The entire variable domain, with the rest obtained from reference TRBV5-4 and TRBJ1-5, is as follows: ETGVTQSPTHLIKTRGQQVTLRCSSQSGHNTVSWYQQALGQGPQFIFQYYREEENGRGNFPPRFSGLQFPNYSSELNVNALELDDSALYLCASSTEGGREGQPQHFGDGTRLSIL.

The chain joins TRBV24-1 to TRBJ1-1; no definite D call. The ends were cut back, 9 bases at V and 10 bases at J, with 14 bases in the middle. The CDR3 sequence is 11 residues long. Germline lookup yields CDR1 KGHDR and CDR2 SFDVKD. CDR3 in DNA: TGTGCCACCGTAAGCGGCGAGCGAGCTTTCTTT. It specifies CATVSGERAFF.

The chain employs TRBV5-1 and TRBJ1-2; 7 bases line up with TRBD1. V lost 0 bases, J lost 4 bases, and 9 bases stayed unmatched. Germline V gene sequence: CDR1 SGHRS, CDR2 YFSETQ. The CDR3 covers 16 residues. CDR3 sequence: CASSLGDRQPSYGYTF. The CDR3 DNA follows: TGCGCCAGCAGCTTGGGGGACAGACAGCCTAGCTATGGCTACACCTTC. The full variable domain, completed using reference TRBV5-1 and TRBJ1-2, is KAGVTQTPRYLIKTRGQQVTLSCSPISGHRSVSWYQQTPGQGLQFLFEYFSETQRNKGNFPGRFSGRQFSNSRSEMNVSTLELGDSALYLCASSLGDRQPSYGYTFGSGTRLTVV.